This TCR beta chain was sequenced for a study of vaccination and CD4 T cells after COVID-19. With the Oncomine TCR Beta short-read assay, DNA from cultured CD4+ T cells was sequenced. TCRdb fed the PCR reads into MiXCR, producing one record per CDR3 protein. The sample consists of nearly 20,000 distinct CDR3 sequences, about half of them appearing once. Indicated treatment: roughly 11-day PBMC culture with coronavirus spike peptide pools or control peptides (ViraFEST assay). Days 3 and 7 were when half the medium was replaced with fresh IL-2 medium. Points on this clonotype: What it binds is unknown.

The V and J ends lost 5 bases and 6 bases respectively, with 8 bases between them. The CDR3 has 11 residues. Per the germline V gene, CDR1 is MNHNS and CDR2 is SASEGT. The sequence came from a human donor who had recovered from COVID-19. The source material was CD4+ T cells from blood, cultured in vitro, sampled after SARS-CoV-2 vaccination. This sequence joins TRBV6-1 and TRBJ2-7; the D is unclear. In DNA, the CDR3 is TGTGCCAGCAGTACCAACAGCGAGCAGTACTTC. Encoded protein: CASSTNSEQYF.